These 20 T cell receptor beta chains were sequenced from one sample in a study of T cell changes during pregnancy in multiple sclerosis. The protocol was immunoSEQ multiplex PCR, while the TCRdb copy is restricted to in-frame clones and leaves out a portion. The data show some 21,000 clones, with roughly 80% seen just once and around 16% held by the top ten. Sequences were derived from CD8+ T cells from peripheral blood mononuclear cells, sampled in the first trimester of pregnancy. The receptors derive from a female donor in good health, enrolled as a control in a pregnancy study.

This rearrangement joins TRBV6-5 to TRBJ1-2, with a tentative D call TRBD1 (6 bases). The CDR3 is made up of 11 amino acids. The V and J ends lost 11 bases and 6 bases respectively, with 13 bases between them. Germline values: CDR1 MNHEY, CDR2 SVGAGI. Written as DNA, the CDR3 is TGTGCCGTACGGGGGGCGGATGGCTACACCTTC. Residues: CAVRGADGYTF.

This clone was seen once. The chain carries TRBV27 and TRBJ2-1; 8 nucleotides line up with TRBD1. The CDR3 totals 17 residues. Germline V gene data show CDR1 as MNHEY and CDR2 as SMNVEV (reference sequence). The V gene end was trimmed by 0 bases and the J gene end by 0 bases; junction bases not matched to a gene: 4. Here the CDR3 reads CASSLSGTGSSYNEQFF. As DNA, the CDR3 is TGTGCCAGCAGTTTATCGGGGACAGGAAGCTCCTACAATGAGCAGTTCTTC.

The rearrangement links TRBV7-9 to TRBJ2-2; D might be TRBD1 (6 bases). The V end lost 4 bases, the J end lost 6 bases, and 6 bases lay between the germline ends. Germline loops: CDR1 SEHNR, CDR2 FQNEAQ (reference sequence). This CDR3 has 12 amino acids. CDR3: CASSSGAGELFF. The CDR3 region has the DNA TGTGCCAGCAGCTCAGGGGCCGGGGAGCTGTTTTTT.

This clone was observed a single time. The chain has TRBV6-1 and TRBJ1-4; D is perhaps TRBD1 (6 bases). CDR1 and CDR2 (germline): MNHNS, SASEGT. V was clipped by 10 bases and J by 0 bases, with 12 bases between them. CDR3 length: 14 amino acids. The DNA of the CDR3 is TGTGCCACCGAGAAGGGGGCAACTAATGAAAAACTGTTTTTT. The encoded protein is CATEKGATNEKLFF.

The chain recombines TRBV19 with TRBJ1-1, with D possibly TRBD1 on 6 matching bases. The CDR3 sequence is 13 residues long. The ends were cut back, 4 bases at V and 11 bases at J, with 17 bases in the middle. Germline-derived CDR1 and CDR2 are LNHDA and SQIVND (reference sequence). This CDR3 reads CASSTSPGQLAFF. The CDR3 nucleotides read TGTGCCAGTAGTACCTCGCCGGGACAATTGGCTTTCTTT.

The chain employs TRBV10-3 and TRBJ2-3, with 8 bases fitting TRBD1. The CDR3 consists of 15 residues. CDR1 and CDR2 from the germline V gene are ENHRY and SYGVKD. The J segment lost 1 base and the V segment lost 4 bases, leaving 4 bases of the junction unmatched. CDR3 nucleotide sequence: TGTGCCATCAGTGGGGTGACAGGGGGCACAGATACGCAGTATTTT. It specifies CAISGVTGGTDTQYF.

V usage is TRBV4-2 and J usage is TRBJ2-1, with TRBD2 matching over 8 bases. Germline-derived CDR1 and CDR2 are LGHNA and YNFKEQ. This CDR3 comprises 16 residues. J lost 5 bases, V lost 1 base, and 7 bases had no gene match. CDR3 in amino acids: CASSQVEGLGDNEQFF. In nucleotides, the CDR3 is TGTGCCAGCAGCCAAGTAGAGGGACTAGGAGACAATGAGCAGTTCTTC.

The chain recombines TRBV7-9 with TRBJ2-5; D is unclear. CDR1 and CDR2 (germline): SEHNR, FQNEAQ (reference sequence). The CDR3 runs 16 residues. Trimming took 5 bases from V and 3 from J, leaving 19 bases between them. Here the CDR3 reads CASSPQLTRLKETQYF. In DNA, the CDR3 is TGTGCCAGCAGCCCTCAGCTGACAAGATTGAAAGAGACCCAGTACTTC.

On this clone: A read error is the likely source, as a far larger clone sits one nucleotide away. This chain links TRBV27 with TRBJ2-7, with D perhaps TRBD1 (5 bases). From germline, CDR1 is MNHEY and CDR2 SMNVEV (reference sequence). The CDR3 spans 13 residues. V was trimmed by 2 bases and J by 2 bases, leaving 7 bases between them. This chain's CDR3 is CASSLGRAYEQYF. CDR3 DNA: TGTGCCAGCAGTTTAGGCAGGGCCTACGAGCAGTACTTC.

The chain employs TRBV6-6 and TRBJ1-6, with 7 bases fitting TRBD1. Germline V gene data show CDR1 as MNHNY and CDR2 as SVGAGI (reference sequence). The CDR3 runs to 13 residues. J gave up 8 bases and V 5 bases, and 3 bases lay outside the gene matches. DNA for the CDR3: TGTGCCAGCAGTGCCGACAGGGATTCACCCCTCCACTTT. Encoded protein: CASSADRDSPLHF.

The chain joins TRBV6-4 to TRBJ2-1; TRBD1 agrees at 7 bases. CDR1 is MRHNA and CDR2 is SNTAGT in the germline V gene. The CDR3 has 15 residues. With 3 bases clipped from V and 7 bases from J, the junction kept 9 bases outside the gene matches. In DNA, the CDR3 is TGTGCCAGCAGTGAATTCGAGGGGGCGGGTAATGAGCAGTTCTTC. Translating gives CASSEFEGAGNEQFF.

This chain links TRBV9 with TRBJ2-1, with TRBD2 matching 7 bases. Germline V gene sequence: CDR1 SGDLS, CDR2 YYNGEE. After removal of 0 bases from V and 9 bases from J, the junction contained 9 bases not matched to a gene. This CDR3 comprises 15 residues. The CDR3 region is CASSVETSKVREQFF. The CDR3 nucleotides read TGTGCCAGCAGCGTAGAGACTAGCAAGGTCCGTGAGCAGTTCTTC. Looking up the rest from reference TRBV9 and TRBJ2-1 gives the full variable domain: DSGVTQTPKHLITATGQRVTLRCSPRSGDLSVYWYQQSLDQGLQFLIQYYNGEERAKGNILERFSAQQFPDLHSELNLSSLELGDSALYFCASSVETSKVREQFFGPGTRLTVL.

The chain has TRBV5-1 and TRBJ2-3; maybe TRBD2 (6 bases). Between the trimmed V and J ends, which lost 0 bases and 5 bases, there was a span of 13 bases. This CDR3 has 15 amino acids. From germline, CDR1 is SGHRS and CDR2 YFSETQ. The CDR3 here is CASSLGAGPGDTQYF. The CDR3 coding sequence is TGCGCCAGCAGCTTGGGGGCGGGACCCGGAGATACGCAGTATTTT.

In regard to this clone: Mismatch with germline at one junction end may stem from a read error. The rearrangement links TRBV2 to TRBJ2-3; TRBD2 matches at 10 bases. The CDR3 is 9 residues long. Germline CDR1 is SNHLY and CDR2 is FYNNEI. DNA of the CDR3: TGTGCCAGCTCAGGGACTAGCGTTTTT. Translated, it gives CASSGTSVF.

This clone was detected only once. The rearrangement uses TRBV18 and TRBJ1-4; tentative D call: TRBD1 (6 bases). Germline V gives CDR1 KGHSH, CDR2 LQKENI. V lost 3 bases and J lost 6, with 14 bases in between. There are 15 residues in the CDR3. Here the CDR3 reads CASSPDRSGYEKLFF. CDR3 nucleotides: TGTGCCAGCTCACCCGACAGGTCAGGTTATGAAAAACTGTTTTTT.

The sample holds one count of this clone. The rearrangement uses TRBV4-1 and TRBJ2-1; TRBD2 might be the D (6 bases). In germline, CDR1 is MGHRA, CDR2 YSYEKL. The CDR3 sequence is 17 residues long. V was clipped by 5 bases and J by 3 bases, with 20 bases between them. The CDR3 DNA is TGCGCCAGCAGCGATCGAACCCGGGGGAGCCTCTACAATGAGCAGTTCTTC. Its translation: CASSDRTRGSLYNEQFF.

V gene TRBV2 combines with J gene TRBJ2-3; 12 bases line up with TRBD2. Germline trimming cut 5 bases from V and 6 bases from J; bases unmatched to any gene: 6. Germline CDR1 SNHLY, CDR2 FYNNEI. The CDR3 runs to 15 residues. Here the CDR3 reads CASSRLAGVSDTQYF. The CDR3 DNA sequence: TGTGCCAGCAGTAGACTAGCGGGAGTTTCGGATACGCAGTATTTT.

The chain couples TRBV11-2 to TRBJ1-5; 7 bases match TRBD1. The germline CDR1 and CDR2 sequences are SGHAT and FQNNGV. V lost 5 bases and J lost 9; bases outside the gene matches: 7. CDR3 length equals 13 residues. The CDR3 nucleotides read TGTGCCAGCAGCGCGGGACAGTCAGGGCCCCAGCATTTT. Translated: CASSAGQSGPQHF. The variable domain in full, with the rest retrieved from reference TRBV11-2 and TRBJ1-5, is EAGVAQSPRYKIIEKRQSVAFWCNPISGHATLYWYQQILGQGPKLLIQFQNNGVVDDSQLPKDRFSAERLKGVDSTLKIQPAKLEDSAVYLCASSAGQSGPQHFGDGTRLSIL.

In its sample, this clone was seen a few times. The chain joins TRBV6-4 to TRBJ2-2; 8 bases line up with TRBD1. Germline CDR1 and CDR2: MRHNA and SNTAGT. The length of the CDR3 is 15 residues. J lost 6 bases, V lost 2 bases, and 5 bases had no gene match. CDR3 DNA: TGTGCCAGCAGTGACGGGACAGGCCAGCCCGGGGAGCTGTTTTTT. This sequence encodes CASSDGTGQPGELFF.

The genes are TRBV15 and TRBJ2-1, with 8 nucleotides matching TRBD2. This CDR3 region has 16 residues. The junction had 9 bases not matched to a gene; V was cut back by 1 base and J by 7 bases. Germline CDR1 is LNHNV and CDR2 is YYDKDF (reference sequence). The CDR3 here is CATSRVLSGRGNEQFF. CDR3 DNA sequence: TGTGCCACCAGCAGAGTTCTAAGCGGGAGAGGGAATGAGCAGTTCTTC.